Below are 10 T cell receptor beta chains sequenced from a single sample in a study of T cell responses to AZD1222 COVID-19 vaccine. The repertoire was sequenced with immunoSEQ multiplex PCR; TCRdb's copy has only in-frame clones and lacks some. Among 90,000 to 120,000 clones, roughly nine tenths were seen once, and the ten largest hold about 3%. Sample: peripheral blood, taken on day 0 of MenACWY control vaccination. The receptors originated from an adult in good health.

J is TRBJ1-4 and V is TRBV5-1; 9 positions match TRBD1. Losses at the gene ends were 2 bases for V and 6 bases for J; bases not matched to a gene: 5. The CDR3 totals 15 residues. From germline, CDR1 is SGHRS and CDR2 YFSETQ. This CDR3 reads CASSFWTGVYEKLFF. For the CDR3, the DNA is TGCGCCAGCAGCTTCTGGACAGGGGTGTATGAAAAACTGTTTTTT.

The chain has TRBV3-1 (or the pseudogene TRBV3-2) and TRBJ2-3; the match to TRBD2 covers 11 bases. Looked up from germline, CDR1 is LGHDT and CDR2 is YNNKEL (reference sequence). The CDR3 covers 16 residues. The V and J ends lost 2 bases and 4 bases, in that order; junction bases with no gene match: 5. The CDR3 spells CASSQQPGLAADTQYF. DNA for the CDR3: TGTGCCAGCAGCCAACAACCGGGACTAGCGGCAGATACGCAGTATTTT.

This clone was counted a single time. The rearrangement joins TRBV21-1 to TRBJ2-5; no check of the table's D call, TRBD1, against the DNA was made. TRBV21-1 is noted as a pseudogene. The CDR3 runs 19 residues. DNA for the CDR3: TGTGCCAGCAGCCCAAGAAAGGTGCGTTCCGGGACAGGGGTCGAGACCCAGTACTTC. Its translation is CASSPRKVRSGTGVETQYF.

This chain joins TRBV18 and TRBJ1-4, with a weak D call TRBD1 (5 bases). V was shortened by 0 bases and J by 6 bases, with 8 bases between the two germline ends. From germline, CDR1 is KGHSH and CDR2 LQKENI. There are 14 residues in the CDR3. Here the CDR3 DNA reads TGTGCCAGCTCACCACCGACCAGGGATGAAAAACTGTTTTTT. It encodes CASSPPTRDEKLFF.

The chain carries TRBV7-3 and TRBJ2-1; no definite D call. V lost 5 bases and J 9 bases, leaving 20 bases between the germline ends. CDR1 and CDR2 (germline): SGHTA, FQGTGA. The CDR3 extends over 15 amino acids. CDR3 sequence (DNA): TGTGCCAGCAGCACTGTCACTTTCGAGAGCGCTGAGCAGTTCTTC. Protein: CASSTVTFESAEQFF.

This clone was observed once. The chain couples TRBV5-1 to TRBJ1-1; maybe TRBD1 (6 bases). Germline-derived CDR1 and CDR2 are SGHRS and YFSETQ. V dropped 4 bases and J dropped 1 base, with 11 bases sitting between them. The CDR3 consists of 14 residues. The CDR3 nucleotides are TGCGCCAGCAGCCGGGGGCCGGGGAACACTGAAGCTTTCTTT. Translated, it gives CASSRGPGNTEAFF.

The rearrangement uses TRBV29-1 and TRBJ1-5, with D uncertain. CDR1 and CDR2 from the germline V gene are SQVTM and ANQGSEA. This CDR3 contains 12 residues. Deletions cut 6 bases from V and 10 bases from J, with 16 bases between. This chain's CDR3 is CSVAQAAGPQHF. The CDR3 DNA sequence: TGCAGCGTGGCTCAGGCCGCGGGCCCCCAGCATTTT. The full variable domain, its missing parts supplied by reference TRBV29-1 and TRBJ1-5, is SAVISQKPSRDICQRGTSLTIQCQVDSQVTMMFWYRQQPGQSLTLIATANQGSEATYESGFVIDKFPISRPNLTFSTLTVSNMSPEDSSIYLCSVAQAAGPQHFGDGTRLSIL.

This chain joins TRBV9 and TRBJ1-5; 7 nucleotides line up with TRBD1. The CDR3 covers 15 residues. Germline V gene data show CDR1 as SGDLS and CDR2 as YYNGEE. The V segment lost 3 bases and the J segment 4 bases; nucleotides outside the gene matches: 7. This CDR3 reads CASSAGDSTNQPQHF. As DNA, the CDR3 is TGTGCCAGCAGCGCCGGGGACAGCACAAATCAGCCCCAGCATTTT.

The chain is built from TRBV3-1 (or the pseudogene TRBV3-2) and TRBJ2-7; 8 bases fit TRBD1. Germline CDR1 LGHDT, CDR2 YNNKEL (reference sequence). V shed 4 bases and J 7 bases; nucleotides not matched to a gene: 6. The CDR3 has 13 residues. Here the CDR3 DNA reads TGTGCCAGCAGCCCCGACAGGGGATGGGAGCAGTACTTC. Translating gives CASSPDRGWEQYF.

The chain links TRBV2 to TRBJ1-5; D might be TRBD1 (6 bases). From germline, CDR1 is SNHLY and CDR2 FYNNEI. The CDR3 has 14 residues. The ends were cut back, 3 bases at V and 5 bases at J, with 11 bases in the middle. The chain's CDR3 is CASSDMQGYQPQHF. DNA for the CDR3: TGTGCCAGCAGTGATATGCAGGGGTATCAGCCCCAGCATTTT. The whole variable domain, remainder taken from reference TRBV2 and TRBJ1-5, is EPEVTQTPSHQVTQMGQEVILRCVPISNHLYFYWYRQILGQKVEFLVSFYNNEISEKSEIFDDQFSVERPDGSNFTLKIRSTKLEDSAMYFCASSDMQGYQPQHFGDGTRLSIL.